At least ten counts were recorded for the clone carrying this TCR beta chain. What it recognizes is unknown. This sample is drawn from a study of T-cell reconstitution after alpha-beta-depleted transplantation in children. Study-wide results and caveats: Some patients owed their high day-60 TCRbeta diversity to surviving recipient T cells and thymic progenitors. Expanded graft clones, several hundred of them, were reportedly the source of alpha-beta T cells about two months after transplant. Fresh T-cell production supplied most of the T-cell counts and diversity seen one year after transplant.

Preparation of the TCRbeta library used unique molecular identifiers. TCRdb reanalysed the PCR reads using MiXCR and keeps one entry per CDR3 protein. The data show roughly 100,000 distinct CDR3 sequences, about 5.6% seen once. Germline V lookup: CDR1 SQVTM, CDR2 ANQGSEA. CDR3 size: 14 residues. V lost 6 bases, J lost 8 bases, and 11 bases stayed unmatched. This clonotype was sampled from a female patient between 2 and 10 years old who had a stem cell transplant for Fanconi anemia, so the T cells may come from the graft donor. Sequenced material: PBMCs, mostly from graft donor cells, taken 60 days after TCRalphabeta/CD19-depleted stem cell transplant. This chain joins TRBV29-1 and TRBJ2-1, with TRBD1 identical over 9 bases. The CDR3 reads CSVLRDRDIHEQFF. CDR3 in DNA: TGCAGCGTCCTCCGGGACAGGGACATCCATGAGCAGTTCTTC.